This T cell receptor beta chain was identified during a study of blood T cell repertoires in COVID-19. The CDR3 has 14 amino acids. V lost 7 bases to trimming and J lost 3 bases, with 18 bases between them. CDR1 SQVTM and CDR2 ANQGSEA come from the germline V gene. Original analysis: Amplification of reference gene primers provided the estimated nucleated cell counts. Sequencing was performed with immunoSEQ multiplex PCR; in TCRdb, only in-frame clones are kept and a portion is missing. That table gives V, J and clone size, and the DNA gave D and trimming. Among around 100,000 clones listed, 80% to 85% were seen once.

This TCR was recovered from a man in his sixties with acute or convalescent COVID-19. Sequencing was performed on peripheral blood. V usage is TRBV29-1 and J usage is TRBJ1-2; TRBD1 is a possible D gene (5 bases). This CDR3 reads CSASQGLHDYGYTF. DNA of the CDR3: TGCAGCGCCAGTCAGGGTCTCCACGACTATGGCTACACCTTC.